The 14 T cell receptor beta chains presented below share a single source sample, sequenced in a study of blood T cell repertoires in COVID-19. Produced via immunoSEQ multiplex PCR; TCRdb's table is partial and in-frame only. The sample holds tens of thousands of clones; approximately 80% are singletons and the top ten take 5.5% to 7%. Sequencing input: peripheral blood. The receptor source for this set is a human donor in a cohort sampled during active or convalescent COVID-19.

The chain couples TRBV5-4 to TRBJ2-5; weak D call: TRBD1 (5 bases). The V gene lost 2 bases and the J gene lost 2 bases, with 7 bases spanning the gap. The CDR3 spans 13 residues. The germline gives CDR1 SGHNT, CDR2 YYREEE (reference sequence). The CDR3: CASSFPGQETQYF. The CDR3 region has the DNA TGTGCCAGCAGCTTCCCAGGGCAAGAGACCCAGTACTTC. Combining the CDR3 with reference TRBV5-4 and TRBJ2-5 gives the whole variable domain ETGVTQSPTHLIKTRGQQVTLRCSSQSGHNTVSWYQQALGQGPQFIFQYYREEENGRGNFPPRFSGLQFPNYSSELNVNALELDDSALYLCASSFPGQETQYFGPGTRLLVL.

The gene calls are TRBV5-8 and TRBJ1-3; possibly TRBD1 for D (6 bases). The CDR3 extends over 12 amino acids. Germline-derived CDR1 and CDR2 are SGHTS and YDEGEE. V lost 3 bases and J 8 bases, leaving 9 bases between the germline ends. As DNA, the CDR3 is TGTGCCAGCAGCTCCCAGGGGTACACCATATATTTT. This codes for CASSSQGYTIYF.

As concerns this clone: Mismatch with germline at one junction end may stem from a read error. The chain carries TRBV20-1 and TRBJ2-2; 7 bases match TRBD2. The CDR3 spans 11 residues. Germline assignment: CDR1 DFQATT and CDR2 SNEGSKA (reference sequence). The CDR3 bases are TGTGGGGGGGCGAACACCGGGGAGCTGTTTTTT. Residues: CGGANTGELFF.

The CDR3 loop reads CATNGQPSGNTIYF. The CDR3 region has the DNA TGTGCCACAAACGGACAGCCCTCTGGAAACACCATATATTTT. The V call is TRBV19, the J call TRBJ1-3; tentative D call: TRBD1 (6 bases). Germline CDR1 is LNHDA and CDR2 is SQIVND (reference sequence). The length of the CDR3 is 14 residues. Trimming shortened V by 10 bases and J by 0 bases, and 13 bases separated the two germline ends.

This chain uses TRBV11-2 with TRBJ2-7; 11 bases are shared with TRBD2. V was clipped by 7 bases and J by 2 bases; unmatched bases: 4. This CDR3 comprises 14 residues. The germline CDR1 and CDR2 sequences are SGHAT and FQNNGV. DNA of the CDR3: TGTGCCAGCACTCTGACTAGCGGGACCTACGAGCAGTACTTC. It translates to CASTLTSGTYEQYF. The variable domain in full, with the rest retrieved from reference TRBV11-2 and TRBJ2-7, is EAGVAQSPRYKIIEKRQSVAFWCNPISGHATLYWYQQILGQGPKLLIQFQNNGVVDDSQLPKDRFSAERLKGVDSTLKIQPAKLEDSAVYLCASTLTSGTYEQYFGPGTRLTVT.

CDR3 coding DNA: TGCAGCGTTGGTCTAGCGGGGGGGCCAAAGGATACGCAGTATTTT. Its protein is CSVGLAGGPKDTQYF. The chain joins TRBV29-1 to TRBJ2-3; 12 nucleotides align to TRBD2. The ends lost 4 bases at V and 6 bases at J; junction bases unmatched: 8. Germline CDR1 SQVTM, CDR2 ANQGSEA. The CDR3 runs to 15 residues.

CDR3 residues: CASREGQGAKGYTF. The CDR3 DNA is TGTGCCAGCAGGGAGGGACAGGGGGCGAAGGGCTACACCTTC. This chain links TRBV6-5 with TRBJ1-2; 12 bases map to TRBD1. The CDR3 loop spans 14 amino acids. Looked up from germline, CDR1 is MNHEY and CDR2 is SVGAGI. Unmatched junction bases numbered 7, after V lost 6 bases and J lost 8 bases.

V is TRBV9 and J is TRBJ1-3, with no clear D. Germline V gene lookup returns CDR1 SGDLS and CDR2 YYNGEE. CDR3 length: 17 residues. V dropped 4 bases and J dropped 0 bases, with 17 bases sitting between them. The CDR3 DNA reads TGTGCCAGCAGCTCCCCACTGACTGACCGCTCTGGAAACACCATATATTTT. Translated: CASSSPLTDRSGNTIYF.

This chain connects TRBV6-6 to TRBJ1-6; D is ambiguous. Trimming stripped 2 bases from V and 5 bases from J, with 7 bases between. The CDR3 is 14 amino acids. Germline CDR1 reads MNHNY; CDR2 reads SVGAGI (reference sequence). CDR3 amino acids: CASSYVENNSPLHF. The DNA of the CDR3 is TGTGCCAGCAGTTACGTAGAGAATAATTCACCCCTCCACTTT.

This clone was seen only a few times. The chain employs TRBV30 and TRBJ2-1; TRBD2 matches 9 bases. J lost 5 bases, V lost 2 bases, and 10 bases had no gene match. Germline CDR1 is GTSNPN and CDR2 is SVGIG (reference sequence). This CDR3 contains 16 residues. The DNA for the CDR3 is TGTGCCTGGAGTACTCCGGGACTAGCTAGCGACAATGAGCAGTTCTTC. Its translation is CAWSTPGLASDNEQFF.

This clone was seen a few times. The chain uses TRBV27 and TRBJ1-2, with D perhaps matching TRBD1 (5 bases). Trimming removed 2 bases from V and 1 base from J, with 11 bases in between. CDR1 MNHEY and CDR2 SMNVEV come from the germline V gene (reference sequence). The CDR3 length is 15 residues. The CDR3 region is CASSLGGDVNYGYTF. The CDR3 nucleotides are TGTGCCAGCAGTTTAGGAGGGGACGTTAACTATGGCTACACCTTC.

The chain has TRBV5-5 and TRBJ2-7; 12 positions match TRBD1. The CDR3 spans 15 residues. The V and J ends lost 2 bases and 6 bases, in that order; junction bases with no gene match: 6. CDR1 is SGHKS, CDR2 YYEKEE, per germline (reference sequence). The CDR3 protein is CASSFSGQGAGEQYF. The CDR3 region has the DNA TGTGCCAGCAGCTTCTCGGGACAGGGGGCCGGCGAGCAGTACTTC.

The chain carries TRBV19 and TRBJ2-1; 9 bases fit TRBD1. CDR3 length: 16 amino acids. Trimming cost V 2 bases and J 8 bases; bases outside gene matches: 10. The germline gives CDR1 LNHDA, CDR2 SQIVND (reference sequence). The CDR3: CASSITGTGNGDEQFF. CDR3 bases: TGTGCCAGTAGTATAACCGGGACAGGGAACGGGGATGAGCAGTTCTTC.

CDR3 DNA sequence: TGTGCCACCCGATGGGACCAGGGGCTAGGGGGCTACACCTTC. It yields the protein CATRWDQGLGGYTF. The rearrangement links TRBV19 to TRBJ1-2; possibly TRBD1 for D (6 bases). V was pared by 10 bases and J by 8 bases, with 23 bases between. The CDR3 is made up of 14 amino acids. Germline V gene data show CDR1 as LNHDA and CDR2 as SQIVND (reference sequence).